This T cell receptor (beta chain) was sequenced during a study of blood T cell repertoires in COVID-19. Background on the study: Some COVID-19 samples were acute and others convalescent; all came from the United States, Italy and Spain. T cells, B-cell-depleted T cells, or PBMCs provided the cDNA or gDNA that served as material.

The V segment lost 5 bases and the J segment 6 bases; nucleotides outside the gene matches: 9. The V gene's germline CDR1 is SEHNR and CDR2 FQNEAQ (reference sequence). This CDR3 region has 14 residues. Source study methods: Scientists estimated how many nucleated cells there were by amplifying reference gene primers. TCRdb keeps only in-frame clones here, not all; method: immunoSEQ multiplex PCR. V and J calls and clone size follow that table, whereas D and trimming were derived from the DNA. This table holds some 45,000 clones, approximately 91% found once. This clone was seen only a few times. The V and J genes are TRBV7-9 and TRBJ2-7; 8 nucleotides agree with TRBD1. Sequences were obtained from peripheral blood. This TCR derives from a human donor in a cohort sampled during active COVID-19. CDR3 in DNA: TGTGCCAGCAGCGCCACCCAGGGGGCTCGCGAGCAGTACTTC. Protein product: CASSATQGAREQYF.